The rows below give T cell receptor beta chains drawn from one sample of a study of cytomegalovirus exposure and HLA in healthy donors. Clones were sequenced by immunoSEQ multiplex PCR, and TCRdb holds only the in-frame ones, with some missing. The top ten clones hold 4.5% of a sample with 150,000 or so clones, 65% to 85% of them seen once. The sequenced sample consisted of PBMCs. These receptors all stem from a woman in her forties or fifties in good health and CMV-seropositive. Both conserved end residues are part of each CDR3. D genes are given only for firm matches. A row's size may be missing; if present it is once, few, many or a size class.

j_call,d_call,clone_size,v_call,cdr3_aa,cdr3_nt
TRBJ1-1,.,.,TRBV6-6,CASSYSPGNTEAFF,TGTGCCAGCAGTTACTCGCCGGGGAACACTGAAGCTTTCTTT
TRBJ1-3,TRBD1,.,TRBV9,CASSSRTGGRNTIYF,TGTGCCAGCAGCTCACGAACAGGGGGTCGAAACACCATATATTTT
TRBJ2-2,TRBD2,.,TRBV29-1,CSVEESGTSGYAGELFF,TGCAGCGTTGAAGAGTCCGGGACTAGCGGGTATGCCGGGGAGCTGTTTTTT
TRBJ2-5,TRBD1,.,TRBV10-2,CASSYQGEETQYF,TGCGCCAGCAGTTATCAGGGGGAAGAGACCCAGTACTTC
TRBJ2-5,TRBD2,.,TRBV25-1,CAPGRASGGARTWEQYF,TGTGCCCCCGGAAGGGCTAGCGGGGGGGCCCGCACGTGGGAGCAGTACTTC
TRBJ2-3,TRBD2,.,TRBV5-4,CASSLAGGPPDTQYF,TGTGCCAGCAGCTTGGCGGGGGGGCCTCCAGATACGCAGTATTTT
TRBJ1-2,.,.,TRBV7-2,CASSLAATGSAGGYTF,TGTGCCAGCAGCTTAGCCGCGACAGGCTCGGCAGGAGGCTACACCTTC
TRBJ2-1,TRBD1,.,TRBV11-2,CASSLNRGRFNEQFF,TGTGCCAGCAGCTTAAACAGGGGGCGATTCAATGAGCAGTTCTTC
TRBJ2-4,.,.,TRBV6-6,CASSTQGRGAKNIQYF,TGTGCCAGCAGTACTCAGGGTAGGGGAGCCAAAAACATTCAGTACTTC
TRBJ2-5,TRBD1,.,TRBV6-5,CASSSGTGRETQYF,TGTGCCAGCAGTTCTGGGACAGGGCGGGAGACCCAGTACTTC
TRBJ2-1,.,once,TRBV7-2,CASSRVRAVNNEQFF,TGTGCCAGCAGCCGCGTGCGGGCGGTTAACAATGAGCAGTTCTTC
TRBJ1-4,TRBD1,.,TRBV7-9,CSSSSLGQATNEKLFF,TGTTCCAGCAGCTCCTTGGGACAGGCAACTAATGAAAAACTGTTTTTT
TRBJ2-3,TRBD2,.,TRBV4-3,CASSQDPLGISGREGNTQYF,TGCGCCAGCAGCCAAGATCCTCTGGGCATTAGCGGGAGGGAAGGAAATACGCAGTATTTT
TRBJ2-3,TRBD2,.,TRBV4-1,CASSQGFLAGAGSSRDTQYF,TGCGCCAGCAGCCAAGGGTTCCTAGCGGGGGCCGGGTCCAGCAGGGATACGCAGTATTTT
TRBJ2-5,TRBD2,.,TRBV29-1,CSVRLPLSGRAPPETQYF,TGCAGCGTTAGGTTACCTCTTAGCGGGAGGGCCCCACCAGAGACCCAGTACTTC
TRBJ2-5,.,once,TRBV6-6,CASRGHKETQYF,TGTGCCAGCAGGGGACACAAAGAGACCCAGTACTTC
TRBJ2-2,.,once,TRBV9,CASQGGNTGELFF,TGTGCCAGCCAGGGGGGGAACACCGGGGAGCTGTTTTTT
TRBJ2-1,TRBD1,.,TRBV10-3,CAIRTTGQQYNEQFF,TGTGCCATCAGGACCACGGGACAGCAGTACAATGAGCAGTTCTTC